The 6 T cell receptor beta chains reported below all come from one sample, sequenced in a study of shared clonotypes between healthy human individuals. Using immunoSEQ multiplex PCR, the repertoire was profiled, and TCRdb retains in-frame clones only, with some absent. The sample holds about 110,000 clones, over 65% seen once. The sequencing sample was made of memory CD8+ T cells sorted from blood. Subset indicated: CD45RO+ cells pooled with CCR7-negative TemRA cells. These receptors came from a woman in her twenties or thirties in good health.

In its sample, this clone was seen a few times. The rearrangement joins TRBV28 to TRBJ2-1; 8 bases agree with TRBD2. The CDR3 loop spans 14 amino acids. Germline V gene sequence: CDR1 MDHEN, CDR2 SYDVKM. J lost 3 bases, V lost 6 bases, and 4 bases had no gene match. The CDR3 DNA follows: TGTGCCAGCAGGATTGGGACTAGCTACAATGAGCAGTTCTTC. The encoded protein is CASRIGTSYNEQFF.

The chain's CDR3 is CASSSVLRQGGYNEQFF. CDR3 sequence (DNA): TGTGCCAGCAGTTCTGTTTTGAGACAGGGCGGCTACAATGAGCAGTTCTTC. The V call is TRBV27, the J call TRBJ2-1; 7 positions agree with TRBD1. V lost 4 bases to trimming and J lost 3 bases; unmatched junction nucleotides: 12. Germline CDR1 is MNHEY and CDR2 is SMNVEV (reference sequence). The CDR3 totals 17 residues.

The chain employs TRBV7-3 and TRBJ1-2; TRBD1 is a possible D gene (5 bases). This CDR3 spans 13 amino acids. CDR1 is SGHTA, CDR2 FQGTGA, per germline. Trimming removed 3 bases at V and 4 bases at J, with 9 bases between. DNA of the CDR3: TGTGCCAGCAGCTTTCTCGGGGGCTATGGCTACACCTTC. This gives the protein CASSFLGGYGYTF.

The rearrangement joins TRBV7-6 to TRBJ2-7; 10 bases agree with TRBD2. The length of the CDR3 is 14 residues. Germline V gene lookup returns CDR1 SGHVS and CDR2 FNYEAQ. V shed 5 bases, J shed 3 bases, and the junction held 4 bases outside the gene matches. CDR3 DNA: TGTGCCAGCAGCCCCGGGACTAGCGACTACGAGCAGTACTTC. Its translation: CASSPGTSDYEQYF.

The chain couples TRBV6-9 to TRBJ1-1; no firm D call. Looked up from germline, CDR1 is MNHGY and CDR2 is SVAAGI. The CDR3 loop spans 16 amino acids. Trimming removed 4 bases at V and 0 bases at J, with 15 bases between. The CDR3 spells CASSSHGSGMNTEAFF. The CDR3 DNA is TGTGCCAGCAGTTCGCATGGCTCGGGGATGAACACTGAAGCTTTCTTT.

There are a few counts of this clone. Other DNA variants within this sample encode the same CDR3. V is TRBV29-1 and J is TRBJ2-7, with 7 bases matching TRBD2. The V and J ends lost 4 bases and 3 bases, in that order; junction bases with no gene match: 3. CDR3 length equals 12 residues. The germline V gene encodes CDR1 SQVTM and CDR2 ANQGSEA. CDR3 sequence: CSVASGDYEQYF. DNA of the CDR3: TGCAGCGTTGCTAGCGGCGACTACGAGCAGTACTTC.